This T cell receptor beta chain comes out of a study of T cells in Graves' hyperthyroidism and ophthalmopathy. Study results and caveats: Most clonotypes expanded in the thyroid (above 0.001) were also present in blood.

This clonotype has only a few counts. Its antigen remains unidentified. Germline CDR1 KGHSH, CDR2 LQKENI. V dropped 3 bases and J dropped 6 bases, with 9 bases sitting between them. This CDR3 has 13 amino acids. TCR beta CDR3 regions were amplified from RNA transcripts. The study used the HTBI primer set for a first-round RT-PCR of the TCR CDR3. TCRdb re-called the multiplex PCR reads through MiXCR, storing one row per CDR3 protein. The sample gives under 450,000 distinct CDR3 sequences, 17% of which show up once; around a third is in the top ten. Those patients with uncontrolled infection, other autoimmune disease, pregnancy or lactation were excluded. Clinical symptoms, serum thyroxine, TRAb, thyroid ultrasound and orbital computed tomography informed diagnoses. Each 10 ml fresh peripheral blood draw supplied the PBMCs.

The clonotype comes from a woman aged 25 to 39 with Graves' hyperthyroidism that later progressed to Graves' ophthalmopathy. The rearrangement uses TRBV18 and TRBJ2-1, with D unresolved. What was sequenced was blood. The CDR3: CASSPSNLNEQFF. CDR3 coding DNA: TGTGCCAGCTCACCGTCGAATCTCAATGAGCAGTTCTTC.